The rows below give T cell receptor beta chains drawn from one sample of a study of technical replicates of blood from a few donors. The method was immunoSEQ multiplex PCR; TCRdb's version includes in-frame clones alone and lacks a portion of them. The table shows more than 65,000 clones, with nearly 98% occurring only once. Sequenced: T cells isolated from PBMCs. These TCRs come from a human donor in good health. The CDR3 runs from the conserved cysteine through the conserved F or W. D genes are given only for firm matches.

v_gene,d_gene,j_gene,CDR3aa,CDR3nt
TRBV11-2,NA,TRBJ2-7,CASSLESLTYEQYF,TGTGCCAGCAGCTTAGAATCCCTAACCTACGAGCAGTACTTC
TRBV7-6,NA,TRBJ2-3,CASSLAGGRGDTQYF,TGTGCCAGCAGCTTAGCAGGCGGACGGGGAGATACGCAGTATTTT
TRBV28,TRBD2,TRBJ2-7,CASSLITGGISYEQYF,TGTGCCAGCAGTTTAATCACGGGGGGAATCTCCTACGAGCAGTACTTC
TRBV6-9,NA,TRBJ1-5,CASSYKDPGGLGNQPQHF,TGTGCCAGCAGTTATAAGGACCCCGGAGGATTGGGCAATCAGCCCCAGCATTTT
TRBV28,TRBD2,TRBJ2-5,CASRDSASGFQETQYF,TGTGCCAGCAGGGACTCTGCTAGCGGTTTCCAAGAGACCCAGTACTTC
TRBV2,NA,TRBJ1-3,CASSEDGGGVLGNTIYF,TGTGCCAGCAGTGAGGACGGAGGTGGTGTGTTGGGAAACACCATATATTTT
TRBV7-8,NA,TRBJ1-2,CASSTEPRGRINYGYTF,TGTGCCAGCAGCACCGAGCCGCGGGGACGGATTAACTATGGCTACACCTTC
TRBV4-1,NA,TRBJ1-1,CASSQPVLSLDTEAFF,TGCGCCAGCAGTCAACCTGTCCTGTCACTGGACACTGAAGCTTTCTTT
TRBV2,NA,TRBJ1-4,CASSDIALSTGTNEKLFF,TGTGCCAGCAGCGATATTGCCCTCTCGACGGGGACTAATGAAAAACTGTTTTTT
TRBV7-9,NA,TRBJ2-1,CASSRTRGDNEQFF,TGTGCCAGCAGCCGAACAAGAGGCGACAATGAGCAGTTCTTC
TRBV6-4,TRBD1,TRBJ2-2,CASRGPPGQGDMNTGELFF,TGTGCCAGCAGAGGACCCCCGGGACAGGGGGATATGAACACCGGGGAGCTGTTTTTT
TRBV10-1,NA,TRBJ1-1,CASSVGVNTEAFF,TGCGCCAGCAGTGTTGGAGTGAACACTGAAGCTTTCTTT
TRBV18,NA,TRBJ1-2,CASSPPGGALGYTF,TGTGCCAGCTCACCACCGGGGGGGGCCCTTGGCTACACCTTC
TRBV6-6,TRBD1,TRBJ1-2,CASSRTFGQGAYGYTF,TGTGCCAGCAGTCGTACATTTGGACAGGGGGCATATGGCTACACCTTC
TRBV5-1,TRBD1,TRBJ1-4,CASSLEGAQATNEKLFF,TGCGCCAGCAGCTTGGAGGGGGCCCAGGCAACTAATGAAAAACTGTTTTTT
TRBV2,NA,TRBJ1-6,CASSELTVRFSPLHF,TGTGCCAGCAGTGAACTCACAGTCCGATTCTCACCCCTCCACTTT
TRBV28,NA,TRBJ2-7,CASSLDRTYEQYF,TGTGCCAGCAGCTTAGACAGAACGTACGAGCAGTACTTC
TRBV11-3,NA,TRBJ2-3,CASSANSGGGTDTQYF,TGTGCCAGCAGCGCGAATAGTGGCGGTGGGACAGATACGCAGTATTTT
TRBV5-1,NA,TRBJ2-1,CASSLASDEQFF,TGCGCCAGCAGCTTGGCCAGCGATGAGCAGTTCTTC
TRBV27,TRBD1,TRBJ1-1,CASSLSPLNRGSGAFF,TGTGCCAGCAGTTTGTCCCCGTTGAACAGGGGATCTGGAGCTTTCTTT
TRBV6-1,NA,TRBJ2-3,CASILRGGDTQYF,TGTGCCAGCATACTCAGAGGGGGAGATACGCAGTATTTT
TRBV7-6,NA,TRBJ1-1,CASREAGSNTEAFF,TGTGCCAGCAGGGAGGCCGGGTCAAACACTGAAGCTTTCTTT